The source of this TCR beta chain is a study of blood T cell repertoires in COVID-19. Study summary: The United States, Italy and Spain were the sources of the acute and convalescent COVID-19 samples. PBMCs, B-cell-depleted T cells, or T cells provided the cDNA or gDNA that made up the material.

In the authors' workflow: The assay estimated nucleated cells by amplifying reference gene primers. This table comes from immunoSEQ multiplex PCR, and its TCRdb copy is limited to in-frame clones, with some not included. That table furnishes V, J and clone size, whereas the DNA furnished D and trimming. This table holds approximately 260,000 clones, about 85% found once. Germline CDR1 reads LGHNT; CDR2 reads FRNRAP. The V gene lost 6 bases and the J gene lost 0 bases, with 12 bases spanning the gap. CDR3 length: 15 residues. The V gene is TRBV12-5, the J gene TRBJ1-5, with D perhaps matching TRBD1 (6 bases). The receptor comes from a man in his sixties who had recovered from COVID-19. Sequenced input: peripheral blood. The DNA of the CDR3 is TGTGCTAGTGGACGCACAGGGTATAGCAATCAGCCCCAGCATTTT. It specifies CASGRTGYSNQPQHF.